One sample yielded the 26 T cell receptor beta chains listed below, sequenced in a study of blood T cell repertoires in COVID-19. The assay was immunoSEQ multiplex PCR, and TCRdb's table has in-frame clones only and misses some. The sample records roughly 140,000 clones, 82% being singletons. Sequenced sample: peripheral blood. The source is a woman of 80 years or more with acute or convalescent COVID-19.

This sequence joins TRBV19 and TRBJ2-2, with a weak D call TRBD1 (5 bases). Germline V gene sequence: CDR1 LNHDA, CDR2 SQIVND (reference sequence). The V end lost 8 bases, the J end lost 0 bases, and 16 bases lay between the germline ends. This CDR3 contains 16 residues. For the CDR3, the DNA is TGTGCCAGTCAAAGGGCGGCAGGGCCGAACACCGGGGAGCTGTTTTTT. The encoded protein is CASQRAAGPNTGELFF.

This clone was seen only once. V is TRBV14 and J is TRBJ1-3; D is unresolved. CDR3 length equals 15 residues. Trimming stripped 6 bases from V and 2 bases from J, with 14 bases between. Germline V gene sequence: CDR1 SGHDN, CDR2 FVKESK. In nucleotides, the CDR3 is TGTGCCAGCAGAAAGGCCGGGGTTACTGGAAACACCATATATTTT. The encoded protein is CASRKAGVTGNTIYF.

This clone was recorded a few times. The V gene is TRBV2, the J gene TRBJ1-2, with a weak D call TRBD1 (5 bases). The CDR3 has 16 residues. Trimming cost V 11 bases and J 4 bases, with 26 bases left between them. Germline assignment: CDR1 SNHLY and CDR2 FYNNEI. The CDR3, as DNA: TGTGCCCCAGGGAGGACAACTATGGCCACCTCCTATGGCTACACCTTC. Its protein product is CAPGRTTMATSYGYTF.

The chain employs TRBV10-2 and TRBJ1-2, with D unclear. The V end was cut by 2 bases, the J end by 4 bases, with 20 bases between. Germline V gene sequence: CDR1 WSHSY, CDR2 SAAADI. The length of the CDR3 is 17 residues. The CDR3 DNA follows: TGCGCCAGCAGTGAGGCTTGGCAGGTATACCTCTCCTATGGCTACACCTTC. The encoded protein is CASSEAWQVYLSYGYTF.

The chain has TRBV5-1 and TRBJ1-2, with D possibly TRBD1 on 5 matching bases. The V and J ends lost 3 bases and 7 bases respectively, with 16 bases between them. CDR3 length: 14 amino acids. Per germline, CDR1 SGHRS and CDR2 YFSETQ. The CDR3 DNA follows: TGCGCCAGCAGCTCGAAAACAGGAGTAGGTGGCTACACCTTC. Amino acids: CASSSKTGVGGYTF. Full variable domain (remainder filled in from reference TRBV5-1 and TRBJ1-2): KAGVTQTPRYLIKTRGQQVTLSCSPISGHRSVSWYQQTPGQGLQFLFEYFSETQRNKGNFPGRFSGRQFSNSRSEMNVSTLELGDSALYLCASSSKTGVGGYTFGSGTRLTVV.

The chain recombines TRBV7-9 with TRBJ1-1; weak D call: TRBD1 (6 bases). The CDR3 extends over 14 amino acids. Trimming cost V 4 bases and J 3 bases, with 12 bases left between them. Germline CDR1 is SEHNR and CDR2 is FQNEAQ (reference sequence). The CDR3 nucleotides read TGTGCCAGCAGCTCACATCAGGGGTACACTGAAGCTTTCTTT. Its protein is CASSSHQGYTEAFF.

This clone was observed once. The V call is TRBV7-2, the J call TRBJ2-1, with D possibly TRBD1 on 5 matching bases. There are 12 residues in the CDR3. Germline V gene data show CDR1 as SGHTA and CDR2 as FQGNSA. The V and J ends lost 9 bases and 8 bases respectively, with 14 bases between them. The CDR3 spells CASQGDIHEQFF. The CDR3 DNA follows: TGTGCCAGTCAGGGCGACATTCATGAGCAGTTCTTC.

J is TRBJ2-3 and V is TRBV28; tentatively, D is TRBD1 (5 bases). The CDR3 totals 16 residues. Trimming took 1 base from V and 2 from J, leaving 13 bases between them. Germline values: CDR1 MDHEN, CDR2 SYDVKM. Here the CDR3 reads CASSLLTDRLTDTQYF. In DNA, the CDR3 is TGTGCCAGCAGTTTATTAACAGACAGACTCACAGATACGCAGTATTTT.

This clone was seen a few times. The chain joins TRBV7-2 to TRBJ1-2, with a weak D call TRBD1 (6 bases). With 2 bases removed from V and 2 bases from J, the gap between germline ends came to 9 bases. The CDR3 totals 14 residues. Germline CDR1 is SGHTA and CDR2 is FQGNSA. CDR3 amino acids: CASSLTGSNYGYTF. The CDR3 bases are TGTGCCAGCAGCTTAACAGGGTCGAACTATGGCTACACCTTC.

J is TRBJ2-2 and V is TRBV27; D remains unclear. The length of the CDR3 is 13 residues. V was pared by 0 bases and J by 5 bases, with 4 bases between. The germline CDR1 and CDR2 sequences are MNHEY and SMNVEV (reference sequence). The DNA for the CDR3 is TGTGCCAGCAGTTTATCGAGGACCGGGGAGCTGTTTTTT. It encodes CASSLSRTGELFF.

The J gene is TRBJ2-7, the V gene TRBV19; D may be TRBD1 (6 bases). Germline assignment: CDR1 LNHDA and CDR2 SQIVND (reference sequence). CDR3 length equals 16 residues. Trimming shortened V by 3 bases and J by 4 bases, and 19 bases separated the two germline ends. DNA for the CDR3: TGTGCCAGTAGTATTCTAAAGGGGCAGGGGTCGTACGAGCAGTACTTC. Translating it yields CASSILKGQGSYEQYF.

The rearrangement links TRBV7-3 to TRBJ2-3, with 11 positions matching TRBD1. This CDR3 is built from 15 residues. J gave up 5 bases and V 8 bases, and 9 bases lay outside the gene matches. Germline V gene sequence: CDR1 SGHTA, CDR2 FQGTGA. CDR3 coding DNA: TGTGCCAGCGGGGACAGGGGGGACAGACTAGATACGCAGTATTTT. Residues: CASGDRGDRLDTQYF. Full variable domain (remainder filled in from reference TRBV7-3 and TRBJ2-3): GAGVSQTPSNKVTEKGKYVELRCDPISGHTALYWYRQSLGQGPEFLIYFQGTGAADDSGLPNDRFFAVRPEGSVSTLKIQRTERGDSAVYLCASGDRGDRLDTQYFGPGTRLTVL.

The chain joins TRBV27 to TRBJ1-2; no clear D gene. The CDR3 length is 14 residues. V was shortened by 5 bases and J by 6 bases, with 16 bases between the two germline ends. The germline CDR1 and CDR2 sequences are MNHEY and SMNVEV (reference sequence). The DNA for the CDR3 is TGTGCCAGCAGTCCCGGACTGTCGACCGATGGCTACACCTTC. Its protein is CASSPGLSTDGYTF.

J is TRBJ2-1 and V is TRBV25-1; TRBD2 aligns across 8 bases. Looked up from germline, CDR1 is MGHDK and CDR2 is SYGVNS. The CDR3 has 15 residues. The trim removed 5 bases at V and 0 bases at J, leaving 3 bases unmatched. CDR3 in DNA: TGTGCCAGCAGTTTAGCGGGAAGCTCCTACAATGAGCAGTTCTTC. As protein: CASSLAGSSYNEQFF.

This rearrangement joins TRBV5-4 to TRBJ2-5; D not certain. The germline V and J ends were trimmed by 2 bases and 2 bases, with 10 bases remaining between them. This CDR3 has 14 residues. Germline V gene lookup returns CDR1 SGHNT and CDR2 YYREEE (reference sequence). CDR3 DNA sequence: TGTGCCAGCAGCTTTGTAACTACACAAGAGACCCAGTACTTC. Translating gives CASSFVTTQETQYF.

CDR3 DNA sequence: TGTGCCAGCAGTCCTCCTAGGACAGGGCCCCACGAGCAGTACTTC. As protein: CASSPPRTGPHEQYF. The rearrangement joins TRBV7-8 to TRBJ2-7, with TRBD1 matching 8 bases. V was pared by 6 bases and J by 5 bases, with 12 bases of the junction left unmatched. Germline V lookup: CDR1 SGHVS, CDR2 FQNEAQ. There are 15 residues in the CDR3.

V gene TRBV5-1 combines with J gene TRBJ1-1, with D unresolved. Per germline, CDR1 SGHRS and CDR2 YFSETQ. The CDR3 length is 13 residues. Trimming took 9 bases from V and 3 from J, leaving 15 bases between them. The CDR3 DNA follows: TGCGCCACCCGCCGAGACGGGTACACTGAAGCTTTCTTT. Translating it yields CATRRDGYTEAFF.

The V and J genes are TRBV6-1 and TRBJ1-5; no definite D call. The CDR3 consists of 16 residues. Per the germline V gene, CDR1 is MNHNS and CDR2 is SASEGT. V was clipped by 2 bases and J by 0 bases, with 11 bases between them. This CDR3 is CASSESHMYSNQPQHF. DNA of the CDR3: TGTGCCAGCAGTGAATCCCACATGTATAGCAATCAGCCCCAGCATTTT.

A single count supports this clone. V is TRBV7-8 and J is TRBJ1-5, with D perhaps matching TRBD1 (5 bases). V lost 1 base, J lost 3 bases, and 7 bases lay in between. CDR3 length equals 14 residues. Looked up from germline, CDR1 is SGHVS and CDR2 is FQNEAQ. The CDR3 region has the DNA TGTGCCAGCAGCTTAGGCAGGGACAATCAGCCCCAGCATTTT. This gives the protein CASSLGRDNQPQHF.

V usage is TRBV12-3 or TRBV12-4 and J usage is TRBJ2-5; D call uncertain. V lost 5 bases to trimming and J lost 2 bases, with 6 bases between them. This CDR3 is built from 12 residues. The CDR3 is CASSPYQETQYF. In DNA form, the CDR3 reads TGTGCCAGCAGTCCGTATCAAGAGACCCAGTACTTC.

The chain links TRBV28 to TRBJ1-5; D is ambiguous. CDR1 is MDHEN, CDR2 SYDVKM, per germline. The V and J ends lost 2 bases and 10 bases respectively, with 12 bases between them. The CDR3 loop spans 13 amino acids. The CDR3 DNA reads TGTGCCAGCAGTTTAGTTGAGGTCCGACCCCAGCATTTT. It specifies CASSLVEVRPQHF.

The genes are TRBV5-1 and TRBJ2-5; 12 nucleotides align to TRBD2. Losses at the gene ends were 4 bases for V and 5 bases for J; bases not matched to a gene: 12. The CDR3 consists of 17 residues. CDR1 and CDR2 (germline): SGHRS, YFSETQ. In DNA form, the CDR3 reads TGCGCCAGCAGCCCTCAGACTAGCGGGAGCTCGGTGGAGACCCAGTACTTC. It codes for CASSPQTSGSSVETQYF.

Here the CDR3 reads CASTSRTGGFSNQPQHF. In nucleotides, the CDR3 is TGTGCCAGCACCTCGAGGACAGGGGGATTTAGCAATCAGCCCCAGCATTTT. The chain uses TRBV6-4 and TRBJ1-5, with TRBD1 matching over 10 bases. Trimming took 7 bases from V and 0 from J; bases not matched to a gene: 9. From germline, CDR1 is MRHNA and CDR2 SNTAGT. The length of the CDR3 is 17 residues.

The chain employs TRBV20-1 and TRBJ2-1; 10 nucleotides match TRBD2. J lost 8 bases, V lost 3 bases, and 7 bases had no gene match. The CDR3 is 14 amino acids. From germline, CDR1 is DFQATT and CDR2 SNEGSKA (reference sequence). The CDR3: CSASRGLASDEQFF. The CDR3 DNA reads as TGCAGTGCTAGTCGGGGACTAGCGTCGGATGAGCAGTTCTTC.

This rearrangement joins TRBV20-1 to TRBJ1-1; D gene ambiguous. The CDR3 totals 11 residues. Germline V CDR1 and CDR2: DFQATT, SNEGSKA (reference sequence). DNA for the CDR3: TGCCTGGTCCGGGGAAACACTGAAGCTTTCTTT. It yields the protein CLVRGNTEAFF.

The chain carries TRBV24-1 and TRBJ2-1; 10 positions agree with TRBD1. V was clipped by 8 bases and J by 7 bases; unmatched bases: 10. The CDR3 loop spans 15 amino acids. Germline V gene data show CDR1 as KGHDR and CDR2 as SFDVKD. CDR3 loop: CATTLTGGKGNEQFF. The CDR3 DNA sequence: TGTGCCACCACCCTGACAGGGGGCAAGGGTAATGAGCAGTTCTTC.